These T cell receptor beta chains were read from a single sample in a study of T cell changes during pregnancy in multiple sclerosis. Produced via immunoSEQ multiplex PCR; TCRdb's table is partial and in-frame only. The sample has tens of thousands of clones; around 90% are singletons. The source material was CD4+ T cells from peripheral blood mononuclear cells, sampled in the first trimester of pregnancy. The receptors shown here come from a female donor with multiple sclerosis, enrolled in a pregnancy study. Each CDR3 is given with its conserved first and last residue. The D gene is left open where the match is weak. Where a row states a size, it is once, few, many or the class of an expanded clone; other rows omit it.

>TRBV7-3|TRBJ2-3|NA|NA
CASSLTSRERYF
TGTGCCAGCAGCTTAACCTCTCGGGAGAGGTATTTT
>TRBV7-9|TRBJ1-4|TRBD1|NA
CASSYDRADEKLFF
TGTGCCAGCAGCTATGACAGGGCCGACGAAAAACTGTTTTTT
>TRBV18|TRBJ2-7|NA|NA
CASSPRGISYEQYF
TGTGCCAGCTCACCACGAGGAATCTCCTACGAGCAGTACTTC
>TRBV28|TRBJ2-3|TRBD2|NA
CASRGAGSSTGDTQYF
TGTGCCAGCAGGGGAGCGGGGTCTTCAACTGGAGATACGCAGTATTTT
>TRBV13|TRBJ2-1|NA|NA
CASSSPGVTNEQFF
TGTGCCAGCAGTTCACCGGGGGTCACCAATGAGCAGTTCTTC
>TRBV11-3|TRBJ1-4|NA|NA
CASSLVRAPGEKLFF
TGTGCCAGCAGCTTAGTGCGGGCCCCGGGTGAAAAACTGTTTTTT
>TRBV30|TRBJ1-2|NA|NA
CAWSVSGNYGYTF
TGTGCCTGGAGTGTTTCAGGGAACTATGGCTACACCTTC
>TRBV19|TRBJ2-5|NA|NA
CASSIVKGVQETQYF
TGTGCCAGTAGTATCGTGAAGGGGGTTCAAGAGACCCAGTACTTC
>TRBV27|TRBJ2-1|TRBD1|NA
CASSSLIRQGTDNEQFF
TGTGCCAGCAGTTCCCTAATCCGACAGGGAACCGACAATGAGCAGTTCTTC
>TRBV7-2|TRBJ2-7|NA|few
CASSFRESNVHEQYF
TGTGCCAGCAGCTTCCGGGAAAGCAACGTTCACGAGCAGTACTTC
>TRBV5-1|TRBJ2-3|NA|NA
CASSIRGDTDTQYF
TGCGCCAGCAGCATCAGGGGAGACACAGATACGCAGTATTTT
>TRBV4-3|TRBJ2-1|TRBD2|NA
CASSQDGGGLMDEQFF
TGCGCCAGCAGCCAAGACGGCGGGGGGTTGATGGATGAGCAGTTCTTC
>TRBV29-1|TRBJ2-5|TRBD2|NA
CSVRPGGGAETQYF
TGCAGCGTCCGACCTGGGGGGGGAGCAGAGACCCAGTACTTC
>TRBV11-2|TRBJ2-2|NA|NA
CASSVRWGSSNTGELFF
TGTGCCAGCAGCGTCAGGTGGGGCTCATCGAACACCGGGGAGCTGTTTTTT
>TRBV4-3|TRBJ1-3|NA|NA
CASSQARLSSGNTIYF
TGCGCCAGCAGCCAAGCGAGGCTATCCTCTGGAAACACCATATATTTT
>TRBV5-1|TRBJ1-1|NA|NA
CASSPGGTEAFF
TGCGCCAGCAGCCCGGGGGGCACTGAAGCTTTCTTT
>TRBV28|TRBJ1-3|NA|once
CASSLEGRAGNTIYF
TGTGCCAGCAGTTTAGAGGGGAGGGCTGGAAACACCATATATTTT